The clone carrying this T cell receptor beta chain was counted only a few times. This may arise from a read error, as a much more abundant clone is one base away. The data were taken from a study of T cells in Graves' hyperthyroidism and ophthalmopathy. Graves' hyperthyroidism showing no ophthalmopathy progression within 18 months was considered stable. Authors of the study amplified TCR beta CDR3 regions from RNA transcripts. Researchers ran a first-round RT-PCR on the TCR CDR3 using the HTBI primer set. MiXCR, applied by TCRdb to the multiplex PCR reads, yields one record per CDR3 protein. The table includes 550,000 to 800,000 distinct CDR3 sequences, 16% detected once. Unmatched junction bases numbered 8, after V lost 7 bases and J lost 4 bases. CDR1 SEHNR and CDR2 FQNEAQ come from the germline V gene (reference sequence). This CDR3 is built from 16 residues.

The clonotype comes from a man aged 18 to 30 with Graves' hyperthyroidism. The sequenced sample was blood. The chain is built from TRBV7-9 and TRBJ2-3, with 13 bases that match TRBD2. This chain's CDR3 is CASIRGLAGVSDTQYF. In DNA form, the CDR3 reads TGTGCCAGCATCCGAGGACTAGCGGGAGTTTCAGATACGCAGTATTTT. Filled out from reference TRBV7-9 and TRBJ2-3, the complete variable domain reads DTGVSQNPRHKITKRGQNVTFRCDPISEHNRLYWYRQTLGQGPEFLTYFQNEAQLEKSRLLSDRFSAERPKGSFSTLEIQRTEQGDSAMYLCASIRGLAGVSDTQYFGPGTRLTVL.